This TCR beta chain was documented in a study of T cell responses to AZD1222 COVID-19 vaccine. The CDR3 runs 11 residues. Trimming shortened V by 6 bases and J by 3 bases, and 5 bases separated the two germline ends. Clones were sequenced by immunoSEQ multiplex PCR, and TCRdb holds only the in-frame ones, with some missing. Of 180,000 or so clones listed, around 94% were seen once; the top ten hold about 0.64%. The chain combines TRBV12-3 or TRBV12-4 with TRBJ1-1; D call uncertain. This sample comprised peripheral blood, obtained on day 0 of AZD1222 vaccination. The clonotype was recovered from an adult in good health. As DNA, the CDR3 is TGTGCCAGCAGAGAGGACACTGAAGCTTTCTTT. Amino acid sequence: CASREDTEAFF.